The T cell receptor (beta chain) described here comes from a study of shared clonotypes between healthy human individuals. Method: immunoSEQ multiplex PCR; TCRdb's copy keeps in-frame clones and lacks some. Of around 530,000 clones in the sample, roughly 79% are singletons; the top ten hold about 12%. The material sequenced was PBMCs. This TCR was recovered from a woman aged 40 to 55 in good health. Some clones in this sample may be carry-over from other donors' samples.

As DNA, the CDR3 is TGTGCCAGCAGTGAATATGGGGGGAGTGGCGACGAGCAGTACTTC. The encoded protein is CASSEYGGSGDEQYF. V usage is TRBV25-1 and J usage is TRBJ2-7; D may be TRBD2 (6 bases). CDR1 MGHDK and CDR2 SYGVNS come from the germline V gene. The V end lost 0 bases, the J end lost 5 bases, and 14 bases lay between the germline ends. The CDR3 runs 15 residues.